Below, 12 T cell receptor beta chains from the same sample are listed, as sequenced in a study of blood T cell repertoires in COVID-19. Using immunoSEQ multiplex PCR, the repertoire was profiled, and TCRdb retains in-frame clones only, with some absent. This sample has about 160,000 clones, with around four fifths found just once. Sequencing input: peripheral blood. Receptors were obtained from a man in his 70s with acute or convalescent COVID-19.

The chain combines TRBV27 with TRBJ2-3; D possibly corresponds to TRBD1 (5 bases). V lost 4 bases, J lost 0 bases, and 11 bases lay in between. Germline V lookup: CDR1 MNHEY, CDR2 SMNVEV (reference sequence). CDR3 length: 15 amino acids. The CDR3 DNA reads TGTGCCAGCAGTTCTCGGACATTAAGCACAGATACGCAGTATTTT. Protein sequence: CASSSRTLSTDTQYF.

The rearrangement uses TRBV7-3 and TRBJ2-2; 8 bases fit TRBD1. Germline loops: CDR1 SGHTA, CDR2 FQGTGA. The J segment lost 0 bases and the V segment lost 9 bases, leaving 3 bases of the junction unmatched. The CDR3 has 14 amino acids. The CDR3 sequence is CASKGQANTGELFF. The CDR3 nucleotides read TGTGCCAGTAAGGGACAGGCGAACACCGGGGAGCTGTTTTTT.

This clone was recorded a few times. The chain recombines TRBV6-5 with TRBJ1-1; D possibly corresponds to TRBD1 (6 bases). V gave up 6 bases and J gave up 1 base, with 15 bases separating them. This CDR3 spans 15 amino acids. The germline gives CDR1 MNHEY, CDR2 SVGAGI. CDR3 in amino acids: CASSPRTARNTEAFF. CDR3 coding DNA: TGTGCCAGCAGCCCCAGGACAGCTCGGAACACTGAAGCTTTCTTT.

The genes are TRBV6-6 and TRBJ1-5; a weak D match, TRBD1 (5 bases). Germline lookup yields CDR1 MNHNY and CDR2 SVGAGI (reference sequence). Trimming cost V 2 bases and J 5 bases, with 10 bases left between them. The CDR3 is 14 residues long. In DNA, the CDR3 is TGTGCCAGCAGTTACGCGACAGTAGATCAGCCCCAGCATTTT. Its protein is CASSYATVDQPQHF.

The CDR3 coding sequence is TGTGCCAGCAGTTACCGCCGTGGACAGCGAGACAATCAGCCCCAGCATTTT. As protein: CASSYRRGQRDNQPQHF. The chain couples TRBV6-2 or TRBV6-3 to TRBJ1-5; D may be TRBD1 (6 bases). Germline CDR1 and CDR2: MNHEY and SVGEGT. The CDR3 is made up of 17 amino acids. Trimming pared 2 bases from V and 3 bases from J, leaving 17 bases between.

The chain couples TRBV5-1 to TRBJ1-4; perhaps TRBD1 as D (6 bases). CDR3 length: 15 residues. The germline gives CDR1 SGHRS, CDR2 YFSETQ. Deletions cut 4 bases from V and 12 bases from J, with 22 bases between. This CDR3 reads CASSPPGGGVRELFF. The CDR3 DNA reads TGCGCCAGCAGCCCACCGGGGGGCGGGGTCCGGGAACTGTTTTTT.

The chain links TRBV19 to TRBJ2-1, with 10 bases that match TRBD2. Germline V lookup: CDR1 LNHDA, CDR2 SQIVND (reference sequence). The CDR3 is 14 residues long. V dropped 7 bases and J dropped 6; count of bases not matched to a gene: 6. The CDR3 DNA reads TGTGCCAGTACCCCTAGCGGGGGTTTCAATGAGCAGTTCTTC. It encodes CASTPSGGFNEQFF.

This clone was counted between two and nine times. This chain connects TRBV7-9 to TRBJ1-1; 11 positions match TRBD1. CDR3 length: 16 residues. The V and J ends lost 6 bases and 3 bases, in that order; junction bases with no gene match: 9. Germline lookup yields CDR1 SEHNR and CDR2 FQNEAQ (reference sequence). The CDR3 is CASSPGQGASYTEAFF. Here the CDR3 DNA reads TGTGCCAGCAGTCCTGGACAGGGGGCGTCGTACACTGAAGCTTTCTTT.

The chain combines TRBV6-1 with TRBJ1-2, with D possibly TRBD1 on 5 matching bases. The length of the CDR3 is 14 residues. V was pared by 0 bases and J by 5 bases, with 10 bases between. Germline CDR1 is MNHNS and CDR2 is SASEGT. The DNA for the CDR3 is TGTGCCAGCAGTGAAGCTGGGGAGGGGTATGGCTACACCTTC. Translating it yields CASSEAGEGYGYTF.

The chain recombines TRBV29-1 with TRBJ2-2; TRBD1 matches at 9 bases. CDR1 and CDR2 (germline): SQVTM, ANQGSEA. The CDR3 consists of 15 residues. The junction had 5 bases not matched to a gene; V was cut back by 0 bases and J by 6 bases. CDR3 sequence: CSVEDYWTGAGELFF. DNA of the CDR3: TGCAGCGTTGAAGATTACTGGACAGGGGCCGGGGAGCTGTTTTTT.

The rearrangement joins TRBV12-5 to TRBJ2-3; D is uncertain. CDR3 length equals 13 residues. With 1 base removed from V and 13 bases from J, the gap between germline ends came to 15 bases. Germline V gene sequence: CDR1 LGHNT, CDR2 FRNRAP. In nucleotides, the CDR3 is TGTGCTAGTGGTTTGGACTCCCGCCGAGGCAAGTATTTT. Encoded protein: CASGLDSRRGKYF.

This clone was observed at least ten times. V is TRBV14 and J is TRBJ2-2; TRBD2 aligns across 8 bases. Germline CDR1 and CDR2: SGHDN and FVKESK. The CDR3 has 15 residues. Unmatched junction bases numbered 7, after V lost 4 bases and J lost 6 bases. For the CDR3, the DNA is TGTGCCAGCAGCCGGAGCGGGAGCGGCGCCGGGGAGCTGTTTTTT. Translated, it gives CASSRSGSGAGELFF.